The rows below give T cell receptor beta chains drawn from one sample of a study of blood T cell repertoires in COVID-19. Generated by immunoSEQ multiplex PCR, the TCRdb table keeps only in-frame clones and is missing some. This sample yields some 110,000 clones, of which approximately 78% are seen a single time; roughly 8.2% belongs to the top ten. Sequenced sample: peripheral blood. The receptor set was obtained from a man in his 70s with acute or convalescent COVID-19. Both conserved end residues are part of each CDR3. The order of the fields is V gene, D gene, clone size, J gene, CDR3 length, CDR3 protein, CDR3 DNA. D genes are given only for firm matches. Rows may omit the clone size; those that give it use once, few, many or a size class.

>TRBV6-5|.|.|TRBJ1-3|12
CASSPPLDTIYF
TGTGCCAGCAGTCCACCCCTAGACACCATATATTTT
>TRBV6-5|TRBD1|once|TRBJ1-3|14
CASTPGDRGNTIYF
TGTGCCAGCACTCCGGGGGACAGGGGAAACACCATATATTTT
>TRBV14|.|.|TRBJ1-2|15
CASSQDRAGLSQKFF
TGTGCCAGCAGCCAAGATCGGGCAGGACTAAGCCAGAAGTTCTTC
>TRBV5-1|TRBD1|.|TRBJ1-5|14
CASSFTGAEQPQHF
TGCGCCAGCAGCTTCACAGGGGCAGAACAGCCCCAGCATTTT
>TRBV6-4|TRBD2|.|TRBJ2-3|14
CASSVLAGATTQYF
TGTGCCAGCAGTGTGTTAGCGGGGGCAACTACGCAGTATTTT
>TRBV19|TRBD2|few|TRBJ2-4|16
CASSIKREGTKNIQYF
TGTGCCAGTAGTATCAAGCGGGAGGGCACCAAAAACATTCAGTACTTC
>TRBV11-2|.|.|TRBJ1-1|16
CASTDFRGRKGTEAFF
TGTGCCAGCACTGATTTCAGGGGTAGAAAAGGGACTGAAGCTTTCTTT
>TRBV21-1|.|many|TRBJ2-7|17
CASSKAGDRGEVYEQYF
TGTGCCAGCAGCAAAGCTGGGGACAGGGGAGAGGTATACGAGCAGTACTTC
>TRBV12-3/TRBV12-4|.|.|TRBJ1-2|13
CASSWETGLGYTF
TGTGCCAGCAGCTGGGAGACAGGTCTTGGCTACACCTTC
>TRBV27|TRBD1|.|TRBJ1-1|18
CASSLYPRTGGRSTEAFF
TGTGCCAGCAGTTTATATCCCAGAACAGGGGGAAGGAGCACTGAAGCTTTCTTT
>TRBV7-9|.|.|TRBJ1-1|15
CASSRDAGGGTEAFF
TGTGCCAGCAGCAGGGACGCAGGAGGAGGTACTGAAGCTTTCTTT
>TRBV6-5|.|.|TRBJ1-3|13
CASKTDSGNTIYF
TGTGCCAGCAAAACAGATTCTGGAAACACCATATATTTT
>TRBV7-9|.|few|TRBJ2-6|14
CASSISSGANVLTF
TGTGCCAGCAGCATTAGCTCTGGGGCCAACGTCCTGACTTTC
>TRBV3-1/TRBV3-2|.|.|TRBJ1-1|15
CASSRRGAFGTEAFF
TGTGCCAGCAGCCGTCGGGGGGCGTTTGGCACTGAAGCTTTCTTT
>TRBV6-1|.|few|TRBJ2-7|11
CASSEVSEQYF
TGTGCCAGCAGTGAAGTTAGCGAGCAGTACTTC
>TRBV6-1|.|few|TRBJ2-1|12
CASSRPYNEQFF
TGTGCCAGCAGCCGTCCCTACAATGAGCAGTTCTTC
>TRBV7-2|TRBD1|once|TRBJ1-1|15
CASSARGPTGTEAFF
TGTGCCAGCAGCGCGAGGGGGCCAACGGGCACTGAAGCTTTCTTT
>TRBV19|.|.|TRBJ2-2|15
CASSIAGPRAGELFF
TGTGCCAGTAGTATAGCGGGTCCTAGAGCCGGGGAGCTGTTTTTT
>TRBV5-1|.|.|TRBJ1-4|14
CASSQGNLGEKLFF
TGCGCCAGCAGCCAGGGAAATCTAGGTGAAAAACTGTTTTTT
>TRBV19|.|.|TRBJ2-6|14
CASIRSPGANVLTF
TGTGCCAGCATCAGGTCCCCTGGGGCCAACGTCCTGACTTTC
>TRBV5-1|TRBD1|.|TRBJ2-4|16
CASSLGDSGTKNIQYF
TGCGCCAGCAGCTTGGGGGACAGTGGTACCAAAAACATTCAGTACTTC
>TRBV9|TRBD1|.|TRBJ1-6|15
CASSARTGWNSPLHF
TGTGCCAGCAGCGCCCGGACAGGGTGGAATTCACCCCTCCACTTT
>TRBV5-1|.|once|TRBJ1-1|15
CASSLQGTMNTEAFF
TGCGCCAGCAGCTTGCAGGGGACGATGAACACTGAAGCTTTCTTT
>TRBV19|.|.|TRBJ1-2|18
CASSIDHLAGQSGMGYTF
TGTGCCAGTAGTATAGATCATCTCGCGGGGCAATCCGGGATGGGCTACACCTTC
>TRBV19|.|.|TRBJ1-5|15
CASSMLTDQNQPQHF
TGTGCCAGTAGTATGCTAACAGACCAGAATCAGCCCCAGCATTTT
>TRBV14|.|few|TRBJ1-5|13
CASSQDSVQPQHF
TGTGCCAGCAGCCAAGATAGTGTTCAGCCCCAGCATTTT
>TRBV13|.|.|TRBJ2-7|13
CASSTQWGSEQYF
TGTGCCAGCAGTACCCAGTGGGGCTCCGAGCAGTACTTC
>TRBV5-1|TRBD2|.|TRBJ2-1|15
CASYVTSGVYNEQFF
TGCGCCAGTTACGTCACTAGCGGGGTCTACAATGAGCAGTTCTTC
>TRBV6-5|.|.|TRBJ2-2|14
CASKSGANTGELFF
TGTGCCAGCAAGTCAGGGGCGAACACCGGGGAGCTGTTTTTT
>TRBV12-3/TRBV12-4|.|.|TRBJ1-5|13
CASSLDPREPQHF
TGTGCCAGCAGTTTAGACCCGAGGGAGCCCCAGCATTTT
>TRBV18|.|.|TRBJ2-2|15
CASSPGLLNTGELFF
TGTGCCAGCTCACCTGGACTCCTCAACACCGGGGAGCTGTTTTTT
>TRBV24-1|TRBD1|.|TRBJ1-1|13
CATQGGMNTEAFF
TGTGCCACCCAGGGGGGAATGAACACTGAAGCTTTCTTT
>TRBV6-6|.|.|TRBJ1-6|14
CASNPRGPRSPLHF
TGTGCCAGCAATCCAAGGGGCCCTAGGTCACCCCTCCACTTT
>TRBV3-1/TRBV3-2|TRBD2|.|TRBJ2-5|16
CASSTQPKTSRETQYF
TGTGCCAGCAGCACCCAGCCAAAGACTAGCCGTGAGACCCAGTACTTC
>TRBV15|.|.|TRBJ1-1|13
CATSTLRESEAFF
TGTGCCACCAGCACCCTACGCGAGAGTGAAGCTTTCTTT
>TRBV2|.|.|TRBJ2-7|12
CASSEEPREQYF
TGTGCCAGCAGTGAAGAGCCCCGGGAGCAGTACTTC
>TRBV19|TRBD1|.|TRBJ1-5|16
CASSSPGQGYNQPQHF
TGTGCCAGTAGTTCCCCGGGACAGGGCTACAATCAGCCCCAGCATTTT
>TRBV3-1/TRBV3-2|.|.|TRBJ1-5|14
CASSQEGTGQPQHF
TGTGCCAGCAGCCAGGAGGGGACCGGTCAGCCCCAGCATTTT
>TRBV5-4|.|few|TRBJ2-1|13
CASSLATREEQFF
TGTGCCAGCAGCTTGGCCACCCGGGAAGAGCAGTTCTTC
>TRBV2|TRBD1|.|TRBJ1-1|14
CATRTGGSNTEAFF
TGTGCTACTAGGACAGGGGGCTCAAACACTGAAGCTTTCTTT
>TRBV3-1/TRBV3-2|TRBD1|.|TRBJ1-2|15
CASSLDRGQGGGYTF
TGTGCCAGCAGCCTAGACAGGGGGCAAGGAGGTGGCTACACCTTC
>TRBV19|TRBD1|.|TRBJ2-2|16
CASRVVGTGGTGELFF
TGTGCCAGTAGGGTAGTAGGGACAGGGGGCACCGGGGAGCTGTTTTTT
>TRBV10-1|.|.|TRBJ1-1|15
CASSDLRGSYTEAFF
TGCGCCAGCAGTGATCTTCGGGGAAGTTATACTGAAGCTTTCTTT
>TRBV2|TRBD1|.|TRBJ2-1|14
CASSWGTGLLEQFF
TGTGCCAGCAGCTGGGGGACAGGGCTGCTTGAGCAGTTCTTC
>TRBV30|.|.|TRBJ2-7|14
CAWSRGQITYEQYF
TGTGCCTGGAGTAGGGGTCAGATTACCTACGAGCAGTACTTC
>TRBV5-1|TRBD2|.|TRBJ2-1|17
CASSLKNRLAVFDEQFF
TGCGCCAGCAGCTTGAAAAACCGGCTAGCGGTCTTCGATGAGCAGTTCTTC
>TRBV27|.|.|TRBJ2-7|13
CASSPGVWNEQYF
TGTGCCAGCAGTCCCGGGGTATGGAACGAGCAGTACTTC
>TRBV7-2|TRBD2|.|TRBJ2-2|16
CASSLGLAGITGELFF
TGTGCCAGCAGCTTAGGACTAGCGGGGATCACCGGGGAGCTGTTTTTT
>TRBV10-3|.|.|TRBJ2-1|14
CAISADRSYNEQFF
TGTGCCATCAGTGCAGACAGGAGCTACAATGAGCAGTTCTTC
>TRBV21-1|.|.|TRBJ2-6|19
CASSKEDLGLGTGANVLTF
TGTGCCAGCAGCAAAGAAGACCTGGGACTCGGGACCGGGGCCAACGTCCTGACTTTC
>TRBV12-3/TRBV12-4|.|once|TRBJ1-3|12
CANSLSGNTIYF
TGTGCCAACTCACTCTCTGGAAACACCATATATTTT
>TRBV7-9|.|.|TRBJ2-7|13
CASSPGDFYEQYF
TGTGCCAGCAGCCCGGGAGACTTCTACGAGCAGTACTTC
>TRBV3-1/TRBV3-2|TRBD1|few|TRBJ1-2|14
CASSQGTGAYGYTF
TGTGCCAGCAGCCAAGGCACAGGGGCCTATGGCTACACCTTC